Below, 14 T cell receptor beta chains from the same sample are listed, as sequenced in a study of cytomegalovirus exposure and HLA in healthy donors. The PCR made use of 60 Vbeta and 13 Jbeta primers. TCRdb's copy holds only in-frame clones and misses some; the assay was immunoSEQ multiplex PCR. The repertoire holds 130,000 to 150,000 clones, with around 80% as singletons. Sequencing was done on a sample of PBMCs. These receptors all stem from a female donor in good health and CMV-seronegative.

The chain combines TRBV30 with TRBJ1-2, with D unclear. The CDR3 totals 13 residues. The V end lost 4 bases, the J end lost 4 bases, and 13 bases lay between the germline ends. CDR1 and CDR2 from the germline V gene are GTSNPN and SVGIG (reference sequence). The CDR3, as DNA: TGTGCCTGGAATCCTGCGCTATTCTATGGCTACACCTTC. Encoded protein: CAWNPALFYGYTF.

This clone appeared a few times. The V call is TRBV19, the J call TRBJ1-1; 7 nucleotides align to TRBD1. Looked up from germline, CDR1 is LNHDA and CDR2 is SQIVND (reference sequence). V trimming: 7 bases; J trimming: 4 bases; junction bases outside the gene matches: 9. This CDR3 contains 14 residues. CDR3: CASKLTGLPTEAFF. CDR3 in DNA: TGTGCCAGTAAATTGACAGGGCTCCCCACTGAAGCTTTCTTT.

The chain recombines TRBV5-1 with TRBJ1-4, with D perhaps matching TRBD1 (5 bases). The CDR3 has 15 residues. Germline V lookup: CDR1 SGHRS, CDR2 YFSETQ. Trimming shortened V by 2 bases and J by 8 bases, and 16 bases separated the two germline ends. The CDR3 sequence: CASSFGLQGGEKLFF. The CDR3 bases are TGCGCCAGCAGCTTTGGACTTCAGGGAGGGGAAAAACTGTTTTTT.

The chain links TRBV18 to TRBJ1-1, with 7 bases lining up with TRBD1. From germline, CDR1 is KGHSH and CDR2 LQKENI. This CDR3 is built from 15 residues. V gave up 3 bases and J gave up 3 bases; unmatched junction bases: 7. The CDR3 nucleotides read TGTGCCAGCTCACCGCGAGACAGGGTGGACACTGAAGCTTTCTTT. Encoded protein: CASSPRDRVDTEAFF.

The V and J genes are TRBV27 and TRBJ2-7; D is perhaps TRBD2 (5 bases). The CDR3 consists of 14 residues. Trimming cost V 6 bases and J 0 bases, with 12 bases left between them. Germline-derived CDR1 and CDR2 are MNHEY and SMNVEV (reference sequence). The CDR3: CASSDGGLSYEQYF. CDR3 coding DNA: TGTGCCAGCAGCGACGGTGGACTCTCCTACGAGCAGTACTTC.

This chain uses TRBV29-1 with TRBJ1-3; 7 bases align to TRBD1. CDR3 length: 13 amino acids. The V gene's germline CDR1 is SQVTM and CDR2 ANQGSEA. V shed 6 bases and J 2 bases; nucleotides not matched to a gene: 4. The CDR3 here is CSVRDSAGNTIYF. The DNA of the CDR3 is TGCAGCGTGCGGGACAGCGCTGGAAACACCATATATTTT. Complete variable domain (other parts from reference TRBV29-1 and TRBJ1-3): SAVISQKPSRDICQRGTSLTIQCQVDSQVTMMFWYRQQPGQSLTLIATANQGSEATYESGFVIDKFPISRPNLTFSTLTVSNMSPEDSSIYLCSVRDSAGNTIYFGEGSWLTVV.

The chain uses TRBV15 and TRBJ1-2; 9 bases line up with TRBD1. The CDR3 is 15 amino acids. J was trimmed by 5 bases and V by 1 base; bases with no gene match: 5. In germline, CDR1 is LNHNV, CDR2 YYDKDF (reference sequence). CDR3 region: CATSRGTGALYGYTF. The CDR3 DNA reads as TGTGCCACCAGCAGAGGGACAGGGGCCCTATATGGCTACACCTTC.

This clone came up a few times. The rearrangement uses TRBV7-2 and TRBJ2-1, with no clear D. Germline V CDR1 and CDR2: SGHTA, FQGNSA. Trimming pared 6 bases from V and 4 bases from J, leaving 10 bases between. CDR3 length: 13 residues. The CDR3 is CASRFTEYNEQFF. Here the CDR3 DNA reads TGTGCCAGCAGGTTTACTGAGTACAATGAGCAGTTCTTC.

The chain recombines TRBV5-1 with TRBJ1-1; the D is unclear. The germline V and J ends were trimmed by 0 bases and 3 bases, with 12 bases remaining between them. Germline loops: CDR1 SGHRS, CDR2 YFSETQ. The CDR3 loop spans 15 amino acids. CDR3 DNA: TGCGCCAGCAGCTTGGCCTGGAGAGGCTACACTGAAGCTTTCTTT. Protein sequence: CASSLAWRGYTEAFF.

The CDR3, as DNA: TGTGCCAGCAACCCCACTAGCGGGAGAAGGTACAATGAGCAGTTCTTC. This sequence encodes CASNPTSGRRYNEQFF. The J gene is TRBJ2-1, the V gene TRBV6-6; 11 positions agree with TRBD2. J lost 4 bases, V lost 7 bases, and 9 bases had no gene match. Germline V CDR1 and CDR2: MNHNY, SVGAGI (reference sequence). This CDR3 comprises 16 residues.

This chain links TRBV5-1 with TRBJ1-1; D is perhaps TRBD1 (5 bases). The CDR3 spans 16 residues. Germline assignment: CDR1 SGHRS and CDR2 YFSETQ. Trimming stripped 4 bases from V and 3 bases from J, with 19 bases between. As DNA, the CDR3 is TGCGCCAGCAGCGGGGGGAAGGAGGGCAGAGACACTGAAGCTTTCTTT. Translation gives CASSGGKEGRDTEAFF.

The chain carries TRBV28 and TRBJ1-3, with D tentatively TRBD1 (6 bases). The V end was cut by 4 bases, the J end by 4 bases, with 17 bases between. The CDR3 extends over 16 amino acids. CDR1 is MDHEN and CDR2 is SYDVKM in the germline V gene. CDR3 protein: CASSSPAGGLGNTIYF. CDR3 bases: TGTGCCAGCAGTTCCCCTGCCGGGGGGCTAGGAAACACCATATATTTT.

V and J are TRBV29-1 and TRBJ2-5; 10 bases agree with TRBD2. Germline CDR1 and CDR2: SQVTM and ANQGSEA. The CDR3 contains 14 residues. V trimming: 6 bases; J trimming: 5 bases; junction bases outside the gene matches: 9. CDR3: CSVTLAGAGETQYF. The CDR3 bases are TGCAGCGTGACCCTAGCGGGAGCGGGTGAGACCCAGTACTTC. Full variable domain (outside the CDR3, taken from reference TRBV29-1 and TRBJ2-5): SAVISQKPSRDICQRGTSLTIQCQVDSQVTMMFWYRQQPGQSLTLIATANQGSEATYESGFVIDKFPISRPNLTFSTLTVSNMSPEDSSIYLCSVTLAGAGETQYFGPGTRLLVL.

The V gene is TRBV5-1, the J gene TRBJ2-2, with D perhaps matching TRBD2 (5 bases). V shed 4 bases and J shed 6 bases, with 13 bases lying between them. The CDR3 runs 14 residues. Germline V CDR1 and CDR2: SGHRS, YFSETQ. This CDR3 reads CASSLSAGAGELFF. For the CDR3, the DNA is TGCGCCAGCAGCCTTAGTGCGGGCGCCGGGGAGCTGTTTTTT.